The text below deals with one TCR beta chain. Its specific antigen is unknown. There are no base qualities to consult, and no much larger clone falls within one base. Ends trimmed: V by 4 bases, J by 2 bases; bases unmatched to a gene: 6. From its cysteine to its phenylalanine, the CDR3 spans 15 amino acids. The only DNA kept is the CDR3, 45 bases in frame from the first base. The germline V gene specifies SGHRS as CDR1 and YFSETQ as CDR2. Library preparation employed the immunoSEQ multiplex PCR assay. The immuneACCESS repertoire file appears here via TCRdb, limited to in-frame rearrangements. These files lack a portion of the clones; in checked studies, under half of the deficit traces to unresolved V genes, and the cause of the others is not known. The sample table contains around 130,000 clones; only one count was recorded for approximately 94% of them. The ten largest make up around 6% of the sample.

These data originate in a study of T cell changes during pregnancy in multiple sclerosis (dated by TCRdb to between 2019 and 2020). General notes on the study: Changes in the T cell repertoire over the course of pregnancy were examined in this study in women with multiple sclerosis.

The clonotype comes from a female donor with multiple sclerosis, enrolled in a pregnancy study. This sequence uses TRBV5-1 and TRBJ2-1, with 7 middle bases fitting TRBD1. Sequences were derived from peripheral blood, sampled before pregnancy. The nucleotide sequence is TGCGCCAGCAGCCTGGACAGGTCGACCTACAATGAGCAGTTCTTC. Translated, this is CASSLDRSTYNEQFF.